This TCR beta chain was recovered during a study of cytomegalovirus exposure and HLA in healthy donors. Study results and limitations: Sequencing depth roughly uniform across donors was assumed in presence/absence analyses. Researchers reported that a few CMV-associated chains were confirmed in vitro as CMV antigen-specific.

This CDR3 has 15 amino acids. The V and J ends lost 3 bases and 10 bases, in that order; junction bases with no gene match: 9. Germline CDR1 reads MNHNS; CDR2 reads SASEGT. PCR employed 60 Vbeta and 13 Jbeta primers. Using immunoSEQ multiplex PCR, the repertoire was profiled, and TCRdb retains in-frame clones only, with some absent. The data hold about 150,000 clones, with over 65% observed a single time. A note on this clone: Antigen specificity is unknown.

The chain uses TRBV6-1 and TRBJ1-6, with TRBD1 matching over 7 bases. Sequenced: PBMCs. The sequence was obtained from a woman between 35 and 50 years old in good health and CMV-seronegative. The CDR3: CASSDRQGLKSPLHF. The CDR3 nucleotides are TGTGCCAGCAGTGACAGACAGGGTCTTAAGTCACCCCTCCACTTT.